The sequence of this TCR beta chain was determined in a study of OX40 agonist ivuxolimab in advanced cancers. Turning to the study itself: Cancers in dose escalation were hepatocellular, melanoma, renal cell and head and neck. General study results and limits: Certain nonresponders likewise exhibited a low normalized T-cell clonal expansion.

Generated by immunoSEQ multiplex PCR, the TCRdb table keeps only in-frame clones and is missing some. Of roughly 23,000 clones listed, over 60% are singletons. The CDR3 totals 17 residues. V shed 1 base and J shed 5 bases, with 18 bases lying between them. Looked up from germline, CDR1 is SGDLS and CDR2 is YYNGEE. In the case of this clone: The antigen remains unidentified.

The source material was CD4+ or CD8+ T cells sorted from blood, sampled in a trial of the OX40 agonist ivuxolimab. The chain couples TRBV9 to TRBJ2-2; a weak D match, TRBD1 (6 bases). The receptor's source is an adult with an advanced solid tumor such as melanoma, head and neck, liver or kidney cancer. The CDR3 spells CASSVIATGSETGELFF. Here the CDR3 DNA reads TGTGCCAGCAGCGTAATAGCAACAGGGAGTGAAACCGGGGAGCTGTTTTTT.